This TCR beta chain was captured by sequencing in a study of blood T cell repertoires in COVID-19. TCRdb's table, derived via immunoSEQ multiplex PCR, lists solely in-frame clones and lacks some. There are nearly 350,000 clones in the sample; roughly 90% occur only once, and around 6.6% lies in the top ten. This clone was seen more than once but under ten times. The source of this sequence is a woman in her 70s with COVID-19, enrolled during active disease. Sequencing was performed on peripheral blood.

In DNA form, the CDR3 reads TGCAGTGGTGGACACCAGAACACTGAAGCTTTCTTT. As protein: CSGGHQNTEAFF. This sequence joins TRBV29-1 and TRBJ1-1; D perhaps matches TRBD1 (5 bases). Looked up from germline, CDR1 is SQVTM and CDR2 is ANQGSEA. The CDR3 is 12 residues long.